A single sample gave rise to the 18 T cell receptor beta chains below, sequenced in a study of shared clonotypes between healthy human individuals. The repertoire was sequenced with immunoSEQ multiplex PCR; TCRdb's copy has only in-frame clones and lacks some. Here the sample spans roughly 1,500,000 clones, around 98% being singletons. Sequencing input: naive CD4+ T cells sorted from blood. Indicated subset: CD45RA+ positively selected. The receptors were gathered from a man aged 25 to 45 in good health.

The chain has TRBV11-3 and TRBJ2-5; D might be TRBD2 (6 bases). The germline V gene has CDR1 SGHNT and CDR2 YENEEA. V dropped 3 bases and J dropped 4 bases, with 12 bases sitting between them. This CDR3 contains 14 residues. DNA for the CDR3: TGTGCCAGCAGCTTGACCGGGGGTGCAGAGACCCAGTACTTC. It codes for CASSLTGGAETQYF.

The gene calls are TRBV18 and TRBJ2-1, with 10 nucleotides matching TRBD2. V shed 4 bases, J shed 6 bases, and the junction held 18 bases outside the gene matches. CDR1 and CDR2 from the germline V gene are KGHSH and LQKENI. The CDR3 runs 19 residues. The CDR3 region is CASSQSGLAGDGVLNEQFF. The DNA of the CDR3 is TGTGCCAGCTCACAATCGGGGCTAGCGGGAGACGGCGTCCTCAATGAGCAGTTCTTC.

The rearrangement uses TRBV15 and TRBJ2-1, with D possibly being TRBD1 or TRBD2 (5 bases each). Deletions cut 0 bases from V and 4 bases from J, with 10 bases between. Germline CDR1 reads LNHNV; CDR2 reads YYDKDF (reference sequence). This CDR3 has 15 residues. The CDR3 sequence: CATSRDRGNYNEQFF. For the CDR3, the DNA is TGTGCCACCAGCAGAGATCGGGGCAATTACAATGAGCAGTTCTTC.

This chain links TRBV27 with TRBJ2-2; D ambiguous. The CDR3 is 18 residues long. Per the germline V gene, CDR1 is MNHEY and CDR2 is SMNVEV (reference sequence). V dropped 7 bases and J dropped 5 bases, with 26 bases sitting between them. CDR3 sequence reads: CASTPRLGILSGTGELFF. CDR3 nucleotides: TGTGCCAGCACGCCCCGGTTGGGGATCTTAAGTGGGACCGGGGAGCTGTTTTTT.

V usage is TRBV18 and J usage is TRBJ2-1; 7 bases map to TRBD2. Germline-derived CDR1 and CDR2 are KGHSH and LQKENI. The ends lost 2 bases at V and 5 bases at J; junction bases unmatched: 3. The CDR3 covers 14 residues. CDR3 DNA sequence: TGTGCCAGCTCACCAACTAGCGCCCACAATGAGCAGTTCTTC. Its translation: CASSPTSAHNEQFF.

The chain combines TRBV20-1 with TRBJ2-5; no firm D call. Per germline, CDR1 DFQATT and CDR2 SNEGSKA (reference sequence). The CDR3 totals 10 residues. V was trimmed by 5 bases and J by 10 bases, leaving 11 bases between them. The CDR3 protein is CSAGYIGQYF. DNA for the CDR3: TGCAGTGCTGGCTATATAGGCCAGTACTTC.

The chain carries TRBV13 and TRBJ1-3; D remains ambiguous. V shed 0 bases and J shed 0 bases, with 9 bases lying between them. The CDR3 consists of 16 residues. Per germline, CDR1 PRHDT and CDR2 FYEKMQ (reference sequence). DNA for the CDR3: TGTGCCAGCAGCTTAGGTAACAGTAACTCTGGAAACACCATATATTTT. Residues: CASSLGNSNSGNTIYF.

A remark on this clone: Other DNA sequences of this sample code for an identical CDR3. CDR3 protein: CASSPPGSSYEQYF. DNA for the CDR3: TGTGCCAGCTCACCACCCGGGAGCTCCTACGAGCAGTACTTC. The chain employs TRBV18 and TRBJ2-7; weak D call: TRBD2 (6 bases). CDR1 KGHSH and CDR2 LQKENI come from the germline V gene. The CDR3 spans 14 residues. The V and J ends lost 0 bases and 0 bases respectively, with 6 bases between them. The whole variable domain, remainder taken from reference TRBV18 and TRBJ2-7, is NAGVMQNPRHLVRRRGQEARLRCSPMKGHSHVYWYRQLPEEGLKFMVYLQKENIIDESGMPKERFSAEFPKEGPSILRIQQVVRGDSAAYFCASSPPGSSYEQYFGPGTRLTVT.

The chain couples TRBV9 to TRBJ2-2; D is possibly TRBD2 (5 bases). The CDR3 loop spans 17 amino acids. CDR1 and CDR2 from the germline V gene are SGDLS and YYNGEE. V shed 0 bases and J shed 6 bases, with 18 bases lying between them. The CDR3, as DNA: TGTGCCAGCAGCGTAGATCCCGGTGTGATCGGGGCCGGGGAGCTGTTTTTT. Translating it yields CASSVDPGVIGAGELFF.

V and J are TRBV18 and TRBJ1-1, with unresolved D. CDR1 and CDR2 (germline): KGHSH, LQKENI. Trimming took 3 bases from V and 4 from J, leaving 21 bases between them. There are 17 residues in the CDR3. CDR3 DNA sequence: TGTGCCAGCTCACCCCGCGGCCGGGGAGGGTGGGGCACTGAAGCTTTCTTT. Its translation is CASSPRGRGGWGTEAFF. Filled out from reference TRBV18 and TRBJ1-1, the complete variable domain reads NAGVMQNPRHLVRRRGQEARLRCSPMKGHSHVYWYRQLPEEGLKFMVYLQKENIIDESGMPKERFSAEFPKEGPSILRIQQVVRGDSAAYFCASSPRGRGGWGTEAFFGQGTRLTVV.

The chain employs TRBV28 and TRBJ2-7, with D hard to call. CDR3 size: 14 residues. Germline assignment: CDR1 MDHEN and CDR2 SYDVKM. Trimming cost V 6 bases and J 2 bases, with 14 bases left between them. The CDR3 sequence: CASRSYGRTYEQYF. CDR3 bases: TGTGCCAGCAGATCCTACGGGCGGACCTACGAGCAGTACTTC.

To note about this clone: Within the sample, other DNA sequences also encode this same CDR3. The rearrangement joins TRBV5-1 to TRBJ2-7; the match to TRBD2 covers 7 bases. CDR1 is SGHRS, CDR2 YFSETQ, per germline. The V gene end was trimmed by 7 bases and the J gene end by 4 bases; junction bases not matched to a gene: 2. There are 11 residues in the CDR3. For the CDR3, the DNA is TGCGCCAGCTCCGGGGGGTACGAGCAGTACTTC. Amino acid sequence: CASSGGYEQYF. Variable domain in full (rest from reference TRBV5-1 and TRBJ2-7): KAGVTQTPRYLIKTRGQQVTLSCSPISGHRSVSWYQQTPGQGLQFLFEYFSETQRNKGNFPGRFSGRQFSNSRSEMNVSTLELGDSALYLCASSGGYEQYFGPGTRLTVT.

This chain uses TRBV18 with TRBJ2-5; D uncertain. V was shortened by 4 bases and J by 2 bases, with 11 bases between the two germline ends. The CDR3 runs to 14 residues. Germline CDR1 and CDR2: KGHSH and LQKENI. CDR3 loop: CASSRRDGQETQYF. CDR3 nucleotide sequence: TGTGCCAGCTCACGGAGAGACGGACAAGAGACCCAGTACTTC.

The chain recombines TRBV10-3 with TRBJ2-2, with D perhaps TRBD1 (6 bases). This CDR3 spans 16 amino acids. Germline assignment: CDR1 ENHRY and CDR2 SYGVKD. Trimming removed 3 bases from V and 2 bases from J, with 13 bases in between. The CDR3 sequence: CAISERQGLNTGELFF. CDR3 coding DNA: TGTGCCATCAGTGAAAGGCAGGGGTTAAACACCGGGGAGCTGTTTTTT.

The chain employs TRBV2 and TRBJ2-2, with D perhaps matching TRBD1 (6 bases). Germline CDR1 SNHLY, CDR2 FYNNEI. The V end was cut by 6 bases, the J end by 6 bases, with 14 bases between. The CDR3 totals 14 residues. This CDR3 is CASRKNRDAGELFF. The CDR3 region has the DNA TGTGCCAGCAGGAAAAACAGGGACGCCGGGGAGCTGTTTTTT.

V is TRBV2 and J is TRBJ1-4; D gene uncertain. The CDR3 is made up of 13 amino acids. The V gene lost 4 bases and the J gene lost 3 bases, with 6 bases spanning the gap. The germline V gene encodes CDR1 SNHLY and CDR2 FYNNEI. DNA of the CDR3: TGTGCCAGCAGTGTTTTGTCTAATGAAAAACTGTTTTTT. Translating it yields CASSVLSNEKLFF.

This chain connects TRBV7-9 to TRBJ1-1; TRBD1 might be the D (5 bases). The CDR3 spans 16 residues. The V end lost 0 bases, the J end lost 7 bases, and 18 bases lay between the germline ends. Germline V gene lookup returns CDR1 SEHNR and CDR2 FQNEAQ (reference sequence). The CDR3 region has the DNA TGTGCCAGCAGCTTAGCAGGGCGGAGGGGTAGTGGTGAAGCTTTCTTT. Translated, it gives CASSLAGRRGSGEAFF.

The rearrangement uses TRBV27 and TRBJ1-5; the D gene is possibly TRBD1 (6 bases). The CDR3 length is 19 residues. The germline CDR1 and CDR2 sequences are MNHEY and SMNVEV (reference sequence). Trimming stripped 2 bases from V and 0 bases from J, with 20 bases between. CDR3 DNA: TGTGCCAGCAGTTTAGCCGGGACATTGGCTTCTTATAGCAATCAGCCCCAGCATTTT. Amino acids: CASSLAGTLASYSNQPQHF.